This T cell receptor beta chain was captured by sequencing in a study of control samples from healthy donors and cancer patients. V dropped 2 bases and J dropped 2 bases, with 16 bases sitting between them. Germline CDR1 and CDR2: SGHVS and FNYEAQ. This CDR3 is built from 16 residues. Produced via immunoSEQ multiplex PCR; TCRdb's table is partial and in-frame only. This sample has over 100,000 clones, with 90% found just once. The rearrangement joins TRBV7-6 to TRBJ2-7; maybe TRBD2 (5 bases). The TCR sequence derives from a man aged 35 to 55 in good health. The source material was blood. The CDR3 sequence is CASSLMGGAAAYEQYF. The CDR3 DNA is TGTGCCAGCAGCTTAATGGGTGGAGCGGCCGCCTACGAGCAGTACTTC.